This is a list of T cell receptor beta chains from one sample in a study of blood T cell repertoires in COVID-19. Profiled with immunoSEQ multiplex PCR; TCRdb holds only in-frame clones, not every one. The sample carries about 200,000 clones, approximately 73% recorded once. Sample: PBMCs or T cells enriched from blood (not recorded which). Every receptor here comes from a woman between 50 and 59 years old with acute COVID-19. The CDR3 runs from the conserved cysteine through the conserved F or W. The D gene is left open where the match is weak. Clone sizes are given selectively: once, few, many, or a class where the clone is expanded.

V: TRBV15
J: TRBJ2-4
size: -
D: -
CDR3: CATSRDGTSQNIQYF
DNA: TGTGCCACCAGCAGAGACGGGACTTCCCAAAACATTCAGTACTTC

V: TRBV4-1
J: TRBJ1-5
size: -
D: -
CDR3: CASSQDHGGIQPQHF
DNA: TGCGCCAGCAGCCAAGATCATGGGGGGATTCAGCCCCAGCATTTT

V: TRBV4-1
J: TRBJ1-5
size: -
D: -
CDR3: CASSQDPQVRGQPQHF
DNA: TGCGCCAGCAGCCAAGATCCCCAAGTCAGGGGCCAGCCCCAGCATTTT

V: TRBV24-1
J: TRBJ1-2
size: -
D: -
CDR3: CATSGAGAGYTF
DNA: TGTGCCACCAGTGGGGCAGGGGCTGGCTACACCTTC

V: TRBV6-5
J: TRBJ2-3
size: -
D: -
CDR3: CASGGRGTDTQYF
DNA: TGTGCCAGCGGGGGCAGGGGCACAGATACGCAGTATTTT

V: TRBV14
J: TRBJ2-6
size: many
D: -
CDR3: CASSQGNRAELSGANVLTF
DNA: TGTGCCAGCAGCCAAGGCAACAGAGCCGAACTCTCTGGGGCCAACGTCCTGACTTTC

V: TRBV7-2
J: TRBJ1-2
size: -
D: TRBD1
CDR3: CASSSYRGRDYGYTF
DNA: TGTGCCAGCAGCTCGTACAGGGGGAGGGACTATGGCTACACCTTC

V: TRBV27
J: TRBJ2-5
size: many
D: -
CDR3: CASRGHLQETQYF
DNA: TGTGCCAGCAGGGGCCACCTACAAGAGACCCAGTACTTC

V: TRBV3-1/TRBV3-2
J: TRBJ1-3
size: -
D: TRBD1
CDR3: CASSQGVTGGNTIYF
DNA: TGTGCCAGCAGCCAAGGGGTAACAGGGGGGAACACCATATATTTT

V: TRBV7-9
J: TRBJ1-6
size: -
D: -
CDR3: CASGRGSRNSPLHF
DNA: TGTGCCAGCGGCCGGGGAAGCAGGAATTCACCCCTCCACTTT

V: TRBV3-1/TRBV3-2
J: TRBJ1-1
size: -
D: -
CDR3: CASSQVDRPREAFF
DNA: TGTGCCAGCAGCCAAGTTGACAGACCCAGAGAAGCTTTCTTT

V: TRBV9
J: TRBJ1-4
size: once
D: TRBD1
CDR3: CASSPGQGMEKLFF
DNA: TGTGCCAGCAGCCCGGGACAGGGGATGGAAAAACTGTTTTTT

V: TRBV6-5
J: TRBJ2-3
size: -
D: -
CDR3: CASSWQGRADTQYF
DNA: TGTGCCAGCAGTTGGCAGGGCAGAGCAGATACGCAGTATTTT